The 13 T cell receptor beta chains given below trace back to one sample, sequenced in a study of CD8 T cells in ankylosing spondylitis. TCRdb reprocessed the 5' RACE reads with MiXCR, giving one entry per CDR3 protein. The sample has a few hundred thousand distinct CDR3 sequences; 11% are singletons. Sequenced material: blood, either unsorted or a sorted T cell fraction (not recorded which). These TCRs come from a female donor with ankylosing spondylitis or in good health (not recorded which).

This clonotype has at least ten counts. The chain carries TRBV27 and TRBJ1-2; D is possibly TRBD1 (5 bases). The CDR3 loop spans 14 amino acids. V lost 0 bases to trimming and J lost 3 bases, with 8 bases between them. Germline lookup yields CDR1 MNHEY and CDR2 SMNVEV (reference sequence). CDR3 sequence reads: CASSLSARDYGYTF. In DNA, the CDR3 is TGTGCCAGCAGTTTATCGGCCAGGGACTATGGCTACACCTTC.

This clonotype was counted many times. This chain connects TRBV20-1 to TRBJ1-5, with a tentative D call TRBD1 (6 bases). Germline lookup yields CDR1 DFQATT and CDR2 SNEGSKA (reference sequence). With 6 bases removed from V and 6 bases from J, the gap between germline ends came to 15 bases. This CDR3 spans 13 amino acids. DNA for the CDR3: TGCAGTGCCGAACAGGGAGGCGGTCAGCCCCAGCATTTT. Its protein is CSAEQGGGQPQHF.

This clonotype was seen repeatedly, ten times or more. The junction departs from the called germline gene at one end, perhaps through a read error. This sequence joins TRBV5-1 and TRBJ1-2; D gene uncertain. This CDR3 region has 14 residues. Germline V gives CDR1 SGHRS, CDR2 YFSETQ. CDR3 nucleotides: TGCGCCAGCCGCTTGACCTTCGCTAACTATGGCTACACCTTC. Its protein is CASRLTFANYGYTF.

The chain has TRBV20-1 and TRBJ2-7; D may be TRBD2 (6 bases). This CDR3 spans 15 amino acids. Trimming took 1 base from V and 6 from J, leaving 19 bases between them. Germline V gives CDR1 DFQATT, CDR2 SNEGSKA (reference sequence). The CDR3 here is CSARAPGQRATEQYF. The CDR3 DNA sequence: TGCAGTGCTAGAGCCCCAGGTCAGCGGGCAACCGAGCAGTACTTC.

This clonotype was counted ten times or more. The chain uses TRBV20-1 and TRBJ1-1; unclear D gene. Trimming shortened V by 5 bases and J by 5 bases, and 6 bases separated the two germline ends. Germline V gives CDR1 DFQATT, CDR2 SNEGSKA (reference sequence). The CDR3 consists of 10 residues. The CDR3 protein is CSASRTEAFF. DNA for the CDR3: TGCAGTGCTTCGAGGACTGAAGCTTTCTTT.

This clonotype was seen many times. This sequence joins TRBV12-3 or TRBV12-4 and TRBJ2-1, with D possibly matching TRBD1 (6 bases). The CDR3 totals 12 residues. V shed 6 bases and J shed 7 bases, with 10 bases lying between them. The CDR3 loop reads CASSQGHNEQFF. CDR3 sequence (DNA): TGTGCCAGCAGCCAGGGGCATAATGAGCAGTTCTTC.

The sample holds a few counts of this clonotype. The V call is TRBV12-3 or TRBV12-4, the J call TRBJ1-4, with D unresolved. This CDR3 is built from 14 residues. V was trimmed by 1 base and J by 3 bases, leaving 6 bases between them. CDR3 loop: CASSLGAPNEKLFF. Here the CDR3 DNA reads TGTGCCAGCAGTTTAGGGGCTCCTAATGAAAAACTGTTTTTT.

This clonotype has at least ten counts. This rearrangement joins TRBV11-2 to TRBJ2-1; 11 nucleotides align to TRBD1. The CDR3 is made up of 15 amino acids. The J segment lost 9 bases and the V segment lost 5 bases, leaving 9 bases of the junction unmatched. CDR1 and CDR2 (germline): SGHAT, FQNNGV. In DNA form, the CDR3 reads TGTGCCAGCAGCCCAAGGACAGGGGGCTTCGGTGAGCAGTTCTTC. It translates to CASSPRTGGFGEQFF.

With respect to this clonotype: At one end, the junction sequence differs from germline, possibly due to a read error. The chain recombines TRBV11-2 with TRBJ2-2; TRBD1 matches 9 bases. Per germline, CDR1 SGHAT and CDR2 FQNNGV. The CDR3 loop spans 17 amino acids. The CDR3 coding sequence is TGTGCCAGCAGCTTAGTTACCGGGACAGGGTTCACCAGGGAGCTGTTTTTT. Translating gives CASSLVTGTGFTRELFF.

This clonotype was picked up many times. The gene calls are TRBV15 and TRBJ1-4; perhaps TRBD1 as D (5 bases). The germline V gene encodes CDR1 LNHNV and CDR2 YYDKDF (reference sequence). This CDR3 has 16 residues. V lost 0 bases and J 6 bases, leaving 14 bases between the germline ends. The DNA for the CDR3 is TGTGCCACCAGCAGAGATGTCTTCGGGGGGGATGAAAAACTGTTTTTT. Protein product: CATSRDVFGGDEKLFF.

This chain links TRBV12-3 or TRBV12-4 with TRBJ2-1; TRBD2 might be the D (6 bases). The CDR3 has 12 amino acids. V was clipped by 1 base and J by 16 bases, with 14 bases between them. The DNA for the CDR3 is TGTGCCAGCAGTTTAGGGGGGAGGCCTGCATTCTTC. Amino acid sequence: CASSLGGRPAFF.

This clonotype has at least ten counts. The J gene is TRBJ1-5, the V gene TRBV20-1; D is uncertain. Trimming stripped 3 bases from V and 0 bases from J, with 12 bases between. Per the germline V gene, CDR1 is DFQATT and CDR2 is SNEGSKA (reference sequence). This CDR3 spans 15 amino acids. This chain's CDR3 is CSASSSSPSNQPQHF. The CDR3 DNA is TGCAGTGCTAGCTCGTCCTCCCCTAGCAATCAGCCCCAGCATTTT.

This clonotype was seen a handful of times. The chain uses TRBV6-1 and TRBJ2-6, with D maybe TRBD1 (6 bases). Looked up from germline, CDR1 is MNHNS and CDR2 is SASEGT. The CDR3 spans 16 residues. The germline V and J ends were trimmed by 2 bases and 8 bases, with 16 bases remaining between them. This CDR3 reads CASSELSGQWSNVLTF. The DNA of the CDR3 is TGTGCCAGCAGTGAATTGAGCGGACAGTGGTCCAACGTCCTGACTTTC.